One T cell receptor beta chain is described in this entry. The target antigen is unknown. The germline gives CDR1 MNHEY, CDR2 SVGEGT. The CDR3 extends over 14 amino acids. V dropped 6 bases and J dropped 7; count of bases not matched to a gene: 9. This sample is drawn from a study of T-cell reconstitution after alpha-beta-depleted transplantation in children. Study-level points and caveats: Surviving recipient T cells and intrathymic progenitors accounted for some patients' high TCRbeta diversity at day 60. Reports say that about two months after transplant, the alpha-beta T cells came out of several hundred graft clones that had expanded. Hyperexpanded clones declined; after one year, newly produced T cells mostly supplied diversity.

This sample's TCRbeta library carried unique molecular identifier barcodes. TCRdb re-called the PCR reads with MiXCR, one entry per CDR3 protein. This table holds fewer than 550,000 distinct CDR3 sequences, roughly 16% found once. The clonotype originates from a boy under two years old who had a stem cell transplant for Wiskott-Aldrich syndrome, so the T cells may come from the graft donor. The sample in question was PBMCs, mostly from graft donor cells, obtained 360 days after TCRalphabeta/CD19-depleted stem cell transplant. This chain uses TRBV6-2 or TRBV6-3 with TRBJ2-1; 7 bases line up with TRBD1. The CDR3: CASRPTGWNNEQFF. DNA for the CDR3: TGTGCCAGCAGGCCGACAGGGTGGAATAATGAGCAGTTCTTC.